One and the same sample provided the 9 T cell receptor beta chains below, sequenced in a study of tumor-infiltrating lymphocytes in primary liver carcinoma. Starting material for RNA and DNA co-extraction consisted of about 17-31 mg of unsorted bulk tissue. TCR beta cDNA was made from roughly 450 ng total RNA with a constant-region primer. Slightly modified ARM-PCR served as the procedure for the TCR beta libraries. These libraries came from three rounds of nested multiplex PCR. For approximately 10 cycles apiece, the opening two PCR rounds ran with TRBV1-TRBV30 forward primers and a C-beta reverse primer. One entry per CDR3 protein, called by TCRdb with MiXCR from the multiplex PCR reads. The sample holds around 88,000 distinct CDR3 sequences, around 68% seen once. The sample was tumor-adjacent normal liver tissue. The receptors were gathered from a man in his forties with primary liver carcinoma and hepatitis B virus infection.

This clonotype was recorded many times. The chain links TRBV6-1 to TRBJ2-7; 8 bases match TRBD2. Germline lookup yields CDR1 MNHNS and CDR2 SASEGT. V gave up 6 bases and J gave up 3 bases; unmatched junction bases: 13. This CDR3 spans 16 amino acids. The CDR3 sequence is CASSSLGAGDFYEQYF. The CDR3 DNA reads TGTGCCAGCAGCTCCTTAGGAGCGGGAGACTTCTACGAGCAGTACTTC.

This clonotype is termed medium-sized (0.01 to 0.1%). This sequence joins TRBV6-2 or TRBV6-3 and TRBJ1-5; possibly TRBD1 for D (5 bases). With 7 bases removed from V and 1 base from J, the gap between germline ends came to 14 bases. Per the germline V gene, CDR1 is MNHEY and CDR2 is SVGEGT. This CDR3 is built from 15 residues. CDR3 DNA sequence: TGTGCCAGCAACGCTCAGGGAGGGAGCAATCAGCCCCAGCATTTT. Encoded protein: CASNAQGGSNQPQHF.

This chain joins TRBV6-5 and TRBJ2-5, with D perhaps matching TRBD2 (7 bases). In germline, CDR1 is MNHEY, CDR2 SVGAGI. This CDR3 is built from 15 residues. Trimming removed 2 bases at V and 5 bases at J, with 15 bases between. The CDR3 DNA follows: TGTGCCAGCAGTTACAGTCTGGGGGGGGCGGAGACCCAGTACTTC. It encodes CASSYSLGGAETQYF.

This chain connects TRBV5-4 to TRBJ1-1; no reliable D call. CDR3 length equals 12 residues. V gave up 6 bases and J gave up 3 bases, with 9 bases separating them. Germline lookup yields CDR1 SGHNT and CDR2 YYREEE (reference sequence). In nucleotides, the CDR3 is TGTGCCAGCAACGGTAGGGACACTGAAGCTTTCTTT. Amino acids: CASNGRDTEAFF.

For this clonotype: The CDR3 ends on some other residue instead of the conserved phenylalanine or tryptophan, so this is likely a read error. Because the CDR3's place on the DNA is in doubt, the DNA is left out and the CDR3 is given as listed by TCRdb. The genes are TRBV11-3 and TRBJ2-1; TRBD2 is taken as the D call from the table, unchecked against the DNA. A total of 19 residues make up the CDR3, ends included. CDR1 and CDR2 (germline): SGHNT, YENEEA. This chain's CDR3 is CASSLDQLEAFSSYNEQLY.

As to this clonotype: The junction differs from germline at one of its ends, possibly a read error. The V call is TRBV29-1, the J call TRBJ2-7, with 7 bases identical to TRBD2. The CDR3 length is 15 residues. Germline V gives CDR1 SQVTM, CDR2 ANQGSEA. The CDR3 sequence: CSVEEEGRGVYEKYF. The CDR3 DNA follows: TGCAGCGTTGAAGAAGAAGGACGGGGGGTCTACGAGAAGTACTTC.

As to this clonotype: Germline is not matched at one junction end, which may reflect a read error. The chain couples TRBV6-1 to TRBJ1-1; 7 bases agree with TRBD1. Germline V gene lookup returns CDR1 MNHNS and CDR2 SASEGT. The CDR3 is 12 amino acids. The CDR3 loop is CTSSDRDTEAFF. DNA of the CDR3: TGTACCAGTAGTGACAGGGACACTGAAGCTTTCTTT.

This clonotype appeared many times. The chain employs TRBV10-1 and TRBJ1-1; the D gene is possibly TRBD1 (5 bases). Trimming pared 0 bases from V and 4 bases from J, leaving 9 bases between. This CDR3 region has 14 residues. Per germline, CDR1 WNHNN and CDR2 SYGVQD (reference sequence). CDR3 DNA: TGCGCCAGCAGTGAGTCGGGGGGTCCCACTGAAGCTTTCTTT. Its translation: CASSESGGPTEAFF.

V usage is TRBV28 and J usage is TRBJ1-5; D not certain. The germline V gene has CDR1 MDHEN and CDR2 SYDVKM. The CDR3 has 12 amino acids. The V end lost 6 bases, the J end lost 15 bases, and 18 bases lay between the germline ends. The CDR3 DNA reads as TGTGCCAGCAGATCAGGATCGTCAGCCCGGCATTTT. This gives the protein CASRSGSSARHF.